This T cell receptor (beta chain) derives from a study of human T cells and chemical hapten exposure. On the study more broadly: DPC at 2% was the sensitizing agent, placed on approximately 2 cm by approximately 2 cm of upper inner arm skin. Study-wide points: Expanded TCR counts at PT1 went up together with patch test score, a positive correlation.

In TCRdb, the RACE reads were re-called with MiXCR into one record per CDR3 protein. The table records about 55,000 distinct CDR3 sequences, about 10% of them present only once. Time point given: patch test 2, 6 weeks after DPC sensitization. Treatment: therapeutic diphenylcyclopropenone sensitization with weekly scalp DPC. Remarks on this clonotype: Its antigen is unknown.

Sample: whole blood, taken in connection with sensitization to the hapten diphenylcyclopropenone (DPC). This receptor was taken from a woman between 45 and 60 years old with alopecia areata. Some clones in this sample may be carry-over from other donors' samples.

In DNA form, the CDR3 reads TGTGCCAGCAGTTACTGGGACACTGAAGCTTTCTTT. Residues: CASSYWDTEAFF. V usage is TRBV6-2 or TRBV6-3 and J usage is TRBJ1-1; D is unclear. The CDR3 is made up of 12 amino acids. Germline V lookup: CDR1 MNHEY, CDR2 SVGEGT. Trimming removed 1 base from V and 3 bases from J, with 3 bases in between.